This entry describes one T cell receptor beta chain. Its antigen is undetermined. This sample is drawn from a study of cytomegalovirus exposure and HLA in healthy donors. About the research overall: Clustering assigned about 80% of the approximately 400 genotyped donors to the Caucasian-associated ancestry cluster. Study-wide findings and caveats: Data from an earlier analysis indicated that most TCR beta V segments were productive either about 90% or about 30% of the time. In a later analysis, a missense DCLRE1C variant was linked to TCR beta V- and J-gene trimming.

Samples came from healthy bone marrow donors. V gave up 4 bases and J gave up 1 base, with 17 bases separating them. The CDR3 covers 16 residues. Germline V CDR1 and CDR2: LGHNA, YSLEER. This PCR relied on a set of 60 Vbeta primers and 13 Jbeta primers. Clones were sequenced by immunoSEQ multiplex PCR, and TCRdb holds only the in-frame ones, with some missing. This table has fewer than 120,000 clones, just over 75% appearing once. Sequences were obtained from PBMCs. This chain uses TRBV4-3 with TRBJ2-7; possible D gene TRBD1, 6 bases. The clonotype comes from a man aged 25-45 years in good health and CMV-seropositive. CDR3 in DNA: TGCGCCAGCAGCCCAGGGGAGACCCTACCTTCCTACGAGCAGTACTTC. Amino acid sequence: CASSPGETLPSYEQYF.